What follows are 29 T cell receptor beta chains derived from one specimen sequenced in a study of cytomegalovirus exposure and HLA in healthy donors. Generated by immunoSEQ multiplex PCR, the TCRdb table keeps only in-frame clones and is missing some. This sample has hundreds of thousands of clones, with around 87% found just once. The sequencing sample was made of PBMCs. These receptors were collected from a woman aged 25 to 45 in good health and CMV-seropositive.

J is TRBJ2-1 and V is TRBV11-1; TRBD1 matches 10 bases. Germline V gene data show CDR1 as SGHAT and CDR2 as FQDESV (reference sequence). This CDR3 contains 15 residues. V was pared by 7 bases and J by 6 bases, with 9 bases of the junction left unmatched. The chain's CDR3 is CASNLGTGESNEQFF. The CDR3 DNA is TGTGCCAGCAACCTCGGGACAGGGGAAAGCAATGAGCAGTTCTTC.

V and J are TRBV7-9 and TRBJ2-3; weak D call: TRBD2 (6 bases). Germline V gives CDR1 SEHNR, CDR2 FQNEAQ (reference sequence). This CDR3 spans 14 amino acids. V was shortened by 8 bases and J by 0 bases, with 12 bases between the two germline ends. The CDR3 nucleotides are TGTGCCAGCGGAATCGGGACTAGCACAGATACGCAGTATTTT. Translating gives CASGIGTSTDTQYF.

This chain connects TRBV29-1 to TRBJ2-7, with TRBD2 matching over 7 bases. The junction had 21 bases not matched to a gene; V was cut back by 7 bases and J by 6 bases. The CDR3 loop spans 16 amino acids. The germline V gene encodes CDR1 SQVTM and CDR2 ANQGSEA. The DNA of the CDR3 is TGCAGCGCACTCCTGGGGGAGGGGACCCACGCTCGCGAGCAGTACTTC. It translates to CSALLGEGTHAREQYF.

V and J are TRBV10-3 and TRBJ2-3, with 10 nucleotides matching TRBD2. After removal of 5 bases from V and 2 bases from J, the junction contained 1 base not matched to a gene. Germline V gene sequence: CDR1 ENHRY, CDR2 SYGVKD. The CDR3 is 14 amino acids. CDR3 DNA sequence: TGTGCCATCAGTACTAGCGGGAACACAGATACGCAGTATTTT. It encodes CAISTSGNTDTQYF.

The genes are TRBV30 and TRBJ2-2, with no clear D. V was trimmed by 2 bases and J by 1 base, leaving 8 bases between them. This CDR3 is 14 amino acids long. The germline CDR1 and CDR2 sequences are GTSNPN and SVGIG (reference sequence). CDR3 sequence (DNA): TGTGCCTGGAGTTACCCCAGGAACACCGGGGAGCTGTTTTTT. The encoded protein is CAWSYPRNTGELFF.

The V and J genes are TRBV19 and TRBJ1-5; D not certain. The CDR3 has 15 amino acids. Germline V gene sequence: CDR1 LNHDA, CDR2 SQIVND (reference sequence). The ends were cut back, 0 bases at V and 3 bases at J, with 9 bases in the middle. This CDR3 reads CASSIEGNHNQPQHF. CDR3 coding DNA: TGTGCCAGTAGTATAGAGGGCAATCACAATCAGCCCCAGCATTTT.

Turning to this clone: Other DNA sequences from this sample encode an identical CDR3 as well. V usage is TRBV5-1 and J usage is TRBJ2-7; 11 bases fit TRBD2. The CDR3 runs to 15 residues. The junction had 3 bases not matched to a gene; V was cut back by 0 bases and J by 4 bases. In germline, CDR1 is SGHRS, CDR2 YFSETQ. The CDR3 nucleotides read TGCGCCAGCAGCTTGGCACTAGCGGGAGCGTACGAGCAGTACTTC. Translated: CASSLALAGAYEQYF.

This clone has more than one count but fewer than ten. Written as DNA, the CDR3 is TGTGCCAGCAGCACTCTAGCGGCAATCACAGATACGCAGTATTTT. Amino acids: CASSTLAAITDTQYF. The rearrangement uses TRBV7-6 and TRBJ2-3, with 7 bases lining up with TRBD2. V lost 5 bases, J lost 2 bases, and 7 bases stayed unmatched. The V gene's germline CDR1 is SGHVS and CDR2 FNYEAQ. There are 15 residues in the CDR3.

This chain joins TRBV27 and TRBJ2-4, with TRBD1 matching over 12 bases. The V segment lost 5 bases and the J segment 8 bases; nucleotides outside the gene matches: 7. Germline lookup yields CDR1 MNHEY and CDR2 SMNVEV (reference sequence). The CDR3 totals 15 residues. The CDR3 DNA follows: TGTGCCAGCAGTCGGGACAGGGGGCTGACGGACATTCAGTACTTC. This sequence encodes CASSRDRGLTDIQYF.

The chain couples TRBV5-4 to TRBJ1-4, with TRBD1 matching 8 bases. J was trimmed by 7 bases and V by 2 bases; bases with no gene match: 4. The CDR3 is 14 residues long. CDR1 is SGHNT and CDR2 is YYREEE in the germline V gene (reference sequence). CDR3 region: CASSLTGGGEKLFF. The CDR3 nucleotides are TGTGCCAGCAGCTTAACAGGGGGAGGTGAAAAACTGTTTTTT.

The J gene is TRBJ2-7, the V gene TRBV18, with D tentatively TRBD1 (6 bases). Germline V lookup: CDR1 KGHSH, CDR2 LQKENI. V shed 3 bases and J shed 2 bases, with 11 bases lying between them. The CDR3 has 14 residues. The CDR3 reads CASSPETGPYEQYF. CDR3 coding DNA: TGTGCCAGCTCACCTGAGACAGGCCCCTACGAGCAGTACTTC.

The J gene is TRBJ1-1, the V gene TRBV9; 8 positions agree with TRBD1. The CDR3 contains 14 residues. Per the germline V gene, CDR1 is SGDLS and CDR2 is YYNGEE. Unmatched junction bases numbered 3, after V lost 2 bases and J lost 3 bases. CDR3 in DNA: TGTGCCAGCAGCGTGACAGGGGTCCACACTGAAGCTTTCTTT. Translation: CASSVTGVHTEAFF.

V is TRBV6-5 and J is TRBJ1-1; D is undetermined. V gave up 4 bases and J gave up 0 bases, with 6 bases separating them. Germline loops: CDR1 MNHEY, CDR2 SVGAGI. The CDR3 sequence is 13 residues long. In DNA, the CDR3 is TGTGCCAGCAGTTTCGTTCTGAACACTGAAGCTTTCTTT. Its protein is CASSFVLNTEAFF.

The chain joins TRBV18 to TRBJ2-2, with D maybe TRBD1 (6 bases). V lost 3 bases to trimming and J lost 2 bases, with 16 bases between them. This CDR3 is 17 amino acids long. The germline gives CDR1 KGHSH, CDR2 LQKENI. This CDR3 reads CASSPSTGHANTGELFF. In DNA form, the CDR3 reads TGTGCCAGCTCACCTTCGACGGGACACGCCAACACCGGGGAGCTGTTTTTT.

CDR3 DNA sequence: TGCGCCAGCAGTCCGTTAACTAGCGGGCTTAACACCGGGGAGCTGTTTTTT. It yields the protein CASSPLTSGLNTGELFF. The chain is built from TRBV5-1 and TRBJ2-2; the match to TRBD2 covers 9 bases. Germline trimming cut 5 bases from V and 2 bases from J; bases unmatched to any gene: 10. The CDR3 runs to 17 residues. The germline V gene encodes CDR1 SGHRS and CDR2 YFSETQ.

This rearrangement joins TRBV30 to TRBJ1-5; possible D gene TRBD1, 6 bases. Germline assignment: CDR1 GTSNPN and CDR2 SVGIG (reference sequence). The CDR3 length is 14 residues. Trimming pared 3 bases from V and 3 bases from J, leaving 12 bases between. CDR3 nucleotides: TGTGCCTGGAGAAGGCAGGGGATCAATCAGCCCCAGCATTTT. This translates into CAWRRQGINQPQHF.

The chain links TRBV6-6 to TRBJ2-1; 8 nucleotides line up with TRBD2. V lost 2 bases, J lost 9 bases, and 9 bases stayed unmatched. This CDR3 is 15 amino acids long. CDR1 MNHNY and CDR2 SVGAGI come from the germline V gene (reference sequence). CDR3 region: CASSYQLAEGGEQFF. DNA for the CDR3: TGTGCCAGCAGTTACCAACTAGCGGAGGGGGGTGAGCAGTTCTTC.

The gene calls are TRBV12-5 and TRBJ2-5; D possibly corresponds to TRBD1 (5 bases). CDR3 length: 14 residues. The ends were cut back, 3 bases at V and 1 base at J, with 9 bases in the middle. Per the germline V gene, CDR1 is LGHNT and CDR2 is FRNRAP. DNA for the CDR3: TGTGCTAGTGGTTTCCCCGACAGCCAAGAGACCCAGTACTTC. Its protein product is CASGFPDSQETQYF.

CDR3 sequence (DNA): TGTGCTAGTGGCCCTAGTGAAGAGACCCAGTACTTC. Protein sequence: CASGPSEETQYF. This chain links TRBV12-5 with TRBJ2-5; no reliable D call. The germline CDR1 and CDR2 sequences are LGHNT and FRNRAP. The CDR3 spans 12 residues. Trimming removed 6 bases from V and 3 bases from J, with 8 bases in between.

A single count supports this clone. The rearrangement joins TRBV30 to TRBJ2-1; weak D call: TRBD2 (5 bases). The ends were cut back, 0 bases at V and 6 bases at J, with 12 bases in the middle. This CDR3 contains 14 residues. Germline V lookup: CDR1 GTSNPN, CDR2 SVGIG (reference sequence). The CDR3 DNA sequence: TGTGCCTGGAGTGTCGGCACTAGTACCAATGAGCAGTTCTTC. Its protein product is CAWSVGTSTNEQFF. The variable domain in full, completed from reference TRBV30 and TRBJ2-1, reads SQTIHQWPATLVQPVGSPLSLECTVEGTSNPNLYWYRQAAGRGLQLLFYSVGIGQISSEVPQNLSASRPQDRQFILSSKKLLLSDSGFYLCAWSVGTSTNEQFFGPGTRLTVL.

The rearrangement joins TRBV27 to TRBJ2-5, with a weak D call TRBD1 (6 bases). With 2 bases removed from V and 4 bases from J, the gap between germline ends came to 11 bases. Germline V CDR1 and CDR2: MNHEY, SMNVEV (reference sequence). CDR3 length equals 14 residues. DNA for the CDR3: TGTGCCAGCAGTTTAGACGCAGGGGTAGAGACCCAGTACTTC. This encodes CASSLDAGVETQYF.

The J gene is TRBJ2-7, the V gene TRBV5-1, with 12 nucleotides matching TRBD2. The CDR3 covers 16 residues. After removal of 4 bases from V and 10 bases from J, the junction contained 15 bases not matched to a gene. Germline V gene sequence: CDR1 SGHRS, CDR2 YFSETQ. Here the CDR3 DNA reads TGCGCCAGCAGCCCGAGACTAGCGGGGGCCCTACGAGAACAGTACTTC. Its translation: CASSPRLAGALREQYF. Variable domain in full (rest from reference TRBV5-1 and TRBJ2-7): KAGVTQTPRYLIKTRGQQVTLSCSPISGHRSVSWYQQTPGQGLQFLFEYFSETQRNKGNFPGRFSGRQFSNSRSEMNVSTLELGDSALYLCASSPRLAGALREQYFGPGTRLTVT.

A single count supports this clone. The chain is built from TRBV19 and TRBJ2-1, with 13 bases fitting TRBD2. J was trimmed by 6 bases and V by 4 bases; bases with no gene match: 15. CDR3 size: 19 residues. Looked up from germline, CDR1 is LNHDA and CDR2 is SQIVND (reference sequence). The DNA of the CDR3 is TGTGCCAGTAGTACAAAGACTAGCGGGAGGCCTGGTAGTTTCAATGAGCAGTTCTTC. It translates to CASSTKTSGRPGSFNEQFF.

The chain carries TRBV28 and TRBJ1-5; 10 nucleotides line up with TRBD1. The CDR3 has 14 amino acids. V trimming: 8 bases; J trimming: 4 bases; junction bases outside the gene matches: 5. CDR1 and CDR2 (germline): MDHEN, SYDVKM. The CDR3 here is CASRQGATNQPQHF. In DNA form, the CDR3 reads TGTGCCAGCCGACAGGGGGCGACTAATCAGCCCCAGCATTTT.

The rearrangement uses TRBV10-2 and TRBJ2-3; 9 bases line up with TRBD2. The CDR3 has 14 residues. CDR1 and CDR2 (germline): WSHSY, SAAADI. J was trimmed by 1 base and V by 5 bases; bases with no gene match: 1. CDR3 in amino acids: CASSWTSGTDTQYF. The CDR3 bases are TGCGCCAGCAGTTGGACTAGCGGCACAGATACGCAGTATTTT.

The chain employs TRBV28 and TRBJ1-2; D not certain. The CDR3 loop spans 15 amino acids. V was pared by 6 bases and J by 4 bases, with 18 bases between. Germline CDR1 is MDHEN and CDR2 is SYDVKM. The CDR3 spells CASSLAVSPGYGYTF. CDR3 nucleotide sequence: TGTGCCAGCAGCCTAGCCGTCTCCCCTGGCTATGGCTACACCTTC.

The chain couples TRBV27 to TRBJ2-7; TRBD2 might be the D (5 bases). Germline V CDR1 and CDR2: MNHEY, SMNVEV (reference sequence). This CDR3 comprises 15 residues. V lost 3 bases and J lost 0, with 12 bases in between. For the CDR3, the DNA is TGTGCCAGCAGTTTCGGCGGGCCTAGCTCCTACGAGCAGTACTTC. Amino acids: CASSFGGPSSYEQYF.

The genes are TRBV13 and TRBJ1-1; 7 nucleotides agree with TRBD1. The ends lost 0 bases at V and 1 base at J; junction bases unmatched: 8. The CDR3 runs 17 residues. Germline CDR1 is PRHDT and CDR2 is FYEKMQ (reference sequence). CDR3 nucleotides: TGTGCCAGCAGCTTAGGGCCCTTGGGACAGCCGAACACTGAAGCTTTCTTT. It is translated as CASSLGPLGQPNTEAFF.

The chain carries TRBV6-4 and TRBJ1-5, with D uncertain. Germline V gene data show CDR1 as MRHNA and CDR2 as SNTAGT. Trimming removed 5 bases from V and 5 bases from J, with 10 bases in between. The CDR3 loop spans 13 amino acids. CDR3 DNA: TGTGCCAGCAGTACCTTGAGGGATCAGCCCCAGCATTTT. This gives the protein CASSTLRDQPQHF.